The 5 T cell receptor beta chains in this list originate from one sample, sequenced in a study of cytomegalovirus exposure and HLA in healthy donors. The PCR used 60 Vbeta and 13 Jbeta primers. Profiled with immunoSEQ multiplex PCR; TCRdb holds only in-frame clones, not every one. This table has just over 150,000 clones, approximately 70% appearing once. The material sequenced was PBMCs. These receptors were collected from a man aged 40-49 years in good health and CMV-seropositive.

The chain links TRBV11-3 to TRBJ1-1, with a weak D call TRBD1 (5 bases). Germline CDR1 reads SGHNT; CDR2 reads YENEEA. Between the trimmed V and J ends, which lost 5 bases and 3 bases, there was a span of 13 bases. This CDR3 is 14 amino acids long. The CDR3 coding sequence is TGTGCCAGCAGCCGCCGGGGGTCGGACACTGAAGCTTTCTTT. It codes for CASSRRGSDTEAFF.

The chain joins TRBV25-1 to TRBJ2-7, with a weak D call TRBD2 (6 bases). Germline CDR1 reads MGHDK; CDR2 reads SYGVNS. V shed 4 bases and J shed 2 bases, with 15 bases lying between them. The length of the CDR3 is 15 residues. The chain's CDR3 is CASSGAGILAYEQYF. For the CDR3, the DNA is TGTGCCAGCAGTGGGGCGGGAATCCTAGCCTACGAGCAGTACTTC.

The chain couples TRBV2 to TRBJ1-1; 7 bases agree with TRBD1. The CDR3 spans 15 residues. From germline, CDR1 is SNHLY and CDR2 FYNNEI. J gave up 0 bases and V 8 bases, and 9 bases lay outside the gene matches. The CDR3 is CASFGSRGLNTEAFF. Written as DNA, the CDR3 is TGTGCCAGCTTTGGTTCGAGGGGGCTGAACACTGAAGCTTTCTTT.

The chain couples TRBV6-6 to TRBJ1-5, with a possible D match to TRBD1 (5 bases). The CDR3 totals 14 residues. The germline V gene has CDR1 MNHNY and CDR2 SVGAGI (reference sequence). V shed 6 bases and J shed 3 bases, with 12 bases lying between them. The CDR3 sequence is CASSLNRNNQPQHF. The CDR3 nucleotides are TGTGCCAGCAGCCTCAACAGGAACAATCAGCCCCAGCATTTT.

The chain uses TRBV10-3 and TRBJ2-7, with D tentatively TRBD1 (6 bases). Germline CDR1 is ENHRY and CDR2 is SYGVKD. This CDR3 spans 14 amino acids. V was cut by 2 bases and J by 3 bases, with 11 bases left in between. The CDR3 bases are TGTGCCATCAGTGAGCGGGGACACCTCTACGAGCAGTACTTC. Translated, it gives CAISERGHLYEQYF.